These 19 T cell receptor beta chains share one sample of origin, sequenced in a study of a mutant IDH1 vaccine in newly diagnosed glioma. The repertoire was sequenced with immunoSEQ multiplex PCR; TCRdb's copy has only in-frame clones and lacks some. The sample contains about 69,000 clones, 70% to 90% of which appear only once. The time point: baseline, week 1 (first vaccination visit). The treatment denotes: pre-vaccination baseline after standard-of-care therapy. The starting material was PBMCs, obtained from a glioma patient treated with radiotherapy, temozolomide or both. The receptors stem from a man aged 25-40 years with glioma.

V and J are TRBV7-8 and TRBJ2-2; 8 bases are shared with TRBD2. The CDR3 spans 15 residues. V lost 5 bases, J lost 5 bases, and 7 bases stayed unmatched. CDR1 and CDR2 from the germline V gene are SGHVS and FQNEAQ. The chain's CDR3 is CASSLGGATTGELFF. The CDR3, as DNA: TGTGCCAGCAGCCTCGGGGGGGCAACGACCGGGGAGCTGTTTTTT.

The V and J genes are TRBV6-5 and TRBJ1-1; 9 bases line up with TRBD1. Germline values: CDR1 MNHEY, CDR2 SVGAGI. Germline trimming cut 6 bases from V and 5 bases from J; bases unmatched to any gene: 10. This CDR3 is built from 15 residues. Written as DNA, the CDR3 is TGTGCCAGCAGCTCTCCTACAGGGGGCGGGACTGAAGCTTTCTTT. It is translated as CASSSPTGGGTEAFF.

This sequence joins TRBV29-1 and TRBJ2-5, with D tentatively TRBD1 (6 bases). Germline loops: CDR1 SQVTM, CDR2 ANQGSEA. CDR3 length: 14 amino acids. Trimming pared 4 bases from V and 1 base from J, leaving 13 bases between. The chain's CDR3 is CSVVWTASQETQYF. The DNA for the CDR3 is TGCAGCGTTGTATGGACAGCCAGCCAAGAGACCCAGTACTTC.

CDR3 loop: CASSISTAYNEQFF. The DNA for the CDR3 is TGTGCCAGTAGTATTAGTACAGCCTACAATGAGCAGTTCTTC. The rearrangement joins TRBV19 to TRBJ2-1; D is uncertain. Trimming took off 3 bases at V and 2 bases at J, with 8 bases between the two ends. The CDR3 extends over 14 amino acids. From germline, CDR1 is LNHDA and CDR2 SQIVND (reference sequence).

This clone was observed a few times. The chain uses TRBV9 and TRBJ1-1; the D gene is possibly TRBD1 (6 bases). The CDR3 runs 15 residues. V was cut by 2 bases and J by 6 bases, with 17 bases left in between. Germline V gene sequence: CDR1 SGDLS, CDR2 YYNGEE. CDR3 nucleotides: TGTGCCAGCAGCGTCGAGGGACACGGGGCCGCTGAAGCTTTCTTT. It encodes CASSVEGHGAAEAFF.

This chain links TRBV19 with TRBJ2-7, with D perhaps TRBD1 (6 bases). The germline V and J ends were trimmed by 4 bases and 2 bases, with 18 bases remaining between them. The CDR3 sequence is 16 residues long. Germline CDR1 and CDR2: LNHDA and SQIVND (reference sequence). CDR3 DNA: TGTGCCAGTAGTAAAGAGGGCCTCTCAGGGGCCTACGAGCAGTACTTC. Translated, it gives CASSKEGLSGAYEQYF.

The chain is built from TRBV7-9 and TRBJ1-1; D perhaps matches TRBD1 (6 bases). Per the germline V gene, CDR1 is SEHNR and CDR2 is FQNEAQ (reference sequence). The V end was cut by 1 base, the J end by 1 base, with 10 bases between. This CDR3 spans 15 amino acids. CDR3 in DNA: TGTGCCAGCAGCTTAGATTCAGGGGAGAACACTGAAGCTTTCTTT. Translation: CASSLDSGENTEAFF. The full variable domain, completed using reference TRBV7-9 and TRBJ1-1, is DTGVSQNPRHKITKRGQNVTFRCDPISEHNRLYWYRQTLGQGPEFLTYFQNEAQLEKSRLLSDRFSAERPKGSFSTLEIQRTEQGDSAMYLCASSLDSGENTEAFFGQGTRLTVV.

V gene TRBV5-1 combines with J gene TRBJ1-6; D remains unclear. CDR1 is SGHRS and CDR2 is YFSETQ in the germline V gene. This CDR3 has 15 amino acids. V dropped 2 bases and J dropped 6 bases, with 12 bases sitting between them. Here the CDR3 reads CASSFDAGPNSPLHF. The CDR3 region has the DNA TGCGCCAGCAGCTTCGATGCAGGTCCTAATTCACCCCTCCACTTT.

The rearrangement joins TRBV4-2 to TRBJ2-7, with D possibly TRBD2 on 7 matching bases. The CDR3 has 16 amino acids. Germline V lookup: CDR1 LGHNA, CDR2 YNFKEQ. The V end was cut by 2 bases, the J end by 3 bases, with 17 bases between. The CDR3 sequence is CASSQFVGGPGYEQYF. The CDR3 nucleotides read TGTGCCAGCAGCCAATTCGTGGGGGGGCCGGGCTACGAGCAGTACTTC.

This clone has a handful of counts. The CDR3 DNA reads TGCGCCAGCAGCTTGGAGAGCCCCGACAGGGGAGTTGATGGCTACACCTTC. It encodes CASSLESPDRGVDGYTF. This rearrangement joins TRBV5-1 to TRBJ1-2, with TRBD1 matching over 8 bases. The V segment lost 0 bases and the J segment 6 bases; nucleotides outside the gene matches: 13. From germline, CDR1 is SGHRS and CDR2 YFSETQ. The CDR3 contains 17 residues.

The V and J genes are TRBV7-6 and TRBJ2-5; D not certain. The CDR3 consists of 15 residues. Trimming left V 5 bases short and J 4 bases short, with 17 bases between. Germline V gives CDR1 SGHVS, CDR2 FNYEAQ. CDR3 loop: CASSPRGGQIETQYF. The DNA for the CDR3 is TGTGCCAGCAGCCCCCGTGGTGGCCAGATAGAGACCCAGTACTTC. Together with reference TRBV7-6 and TRBJ2-5, the CDR3 gives the full variable domain: GAGVSQSPRYKVTKRGQDVALRCDPISGHVSLYWYRQALGQGPEFLTYFNYEAQQDKSGLPNDRFSAERPEGSISTLTIQRTEQRDSAMYRCASSPRGGQIETQYFGPGTRLLVL.

V gene TRBV7-9 combines with J gene TRBJ1-2, with D possibly matching TRBD1 (5 bases). Trimming took 1 base from V and 6 from J, leaving 18 bases between them. The CDR3 runs 16 residues. Germline V gives CDR1 SEHNR, CDR2 FQNEAQ (reference sequence). Here the CDR3 DNA reads TGTGCCAGCAGCTTAGAAAATGTACGGGGGAAGAATGGCTACACCTTC. It codes for CASSLENVRGKNGYTF.

The chain recombines TRBV15 with TRBJ2-5; 9 nucleotides line up with TRBD1. The DNA end favors TRBJ2-7, so the J call may be wrong. Per the germline V gene, CDR1 is LNHNV and CDR2 is YYDKDF (reference sequence). This CDR3 contains 16 residues. The CDR3 region has the DNA TGTGCCACCAGCAGAGATCTCGGACAGGGGATTTACGAGCAGTACTTC. It yields the protein CATSRDLGQGIYEQYF.

This clone was seen only a few times. The chain combines TRBV7-9 with TRBJ1-1; possibly TRBD1 for D (5 bases). The V gene's germline CDR1 is SEHNR and CDR2 FQNEAQ (reference sequence). The CDR3 contains 13 residues. The ends were cut back, 7 bases at V and 2 bases at J, with 11 bases in the middle. The CDR3 region is CASILGQNTEAFF. The CDR3 DNA reads as TGTGCCAGCATCCTCGGACAAAACACTGAAGCTTTCTTT.

This clone was picked up one time. This rearrangement joins TRBV7-6 to TRBJ2-3; the D gene is possibly TRBD1 (6 bases). The CDR3 is made up of 14 amino acids. CDR1 and CDR2 from the germline V gene are SGHVS and FNYEAQ. V was cut by 5 bases and J by 2 bases, with 11 bases left in between. CDR3 region: CASSPGQITDTQYF. The CDR3 DNA sequence: TGTGCCAGCAGCCCCGGACAGATCACAGATACGCAGTATTTT.

This clone was seen once. This chain links TRBV19 with TRBJ1-3, with D possibly being TRBD1 (5 bases). CDR3 length equals 15 residues. Germline lookup yields CDR1 LNHDA and CDR2 SQIVND (reference sequence). Trimming pared 3 bases from V and 2 bases from J, leaving 11 bases between. In nucleotides, the CDR3 is TGTGCCAGTAGTATTTGGGGGGATCCTGGAAACACCATATATTTT. This codes for CASSIWGDPGNTIYF.

The chain combines TRBV4-1 with TRBJ2-7; D unresolved. Germline values: CDR1 MGHRA, CDR2 YSYEKL. The length of the CDR3 is 13 residues. Trimming removed 1 base from V and 2 bases from J, with 6 bases in between. The CDR3 nucleotides are TGCGCCAGCAGCCAAGGGCTTGCCTACGAGCAGTACTTC. Protein product: CASSQGLAYEQYF.

The chain uses TRBV9 and TRBJ2-5; 11 nucleotides line up with TRBD1. The J call may not be correct, given that the DNA end is closer to TRBJ2-7. CDR1 and CDR2 from the germline V gene are SGDLS and YYNGEE. This CDR3 region has 16 residues. CDR3 residues: CASSPRRTGGVYEQYF. The CDR3, as DNA: TGTGCCAGCAGCCCCCGCAGGACAGGGGGCGTTTACGAGCAGTACTTC.

This chain joins TRBV30 and TRBJ1-2; 7 bases are shared with TRBD1. J was trimmed by 1 base and V by 2 bases; bases with no gene match: 7. Per the germline V gene, CDR1 is GTSNPN and CDR2 is SVGIG (reference sequence). CDR3 size: 15 residues. The CDR3, as DNA: TGTGCCTGGAGTCAGGGGGGGCTGGTTAACTATGGCTACACCTTC. It codes for CAWSQGGLVNYGYTF.